The 21 T cell receptor beta chains reported below all come from one sample, sequenced in a study of T cell changes during pregnancy in multiple sclerosis. The method was immunoSEQ multiplex PCR; TCRdb's version includes in-frame clones alone and lacks a portion of them. Found here are around 100,000 clones, about 89% of them singletons; the top ten hold 3.5%. Material: peripheral blood, obtained after pregnancy. Source of these receptors: a female donor with multiple sclerosis, enrolled in a pregnancy study.

The chain uses TRBV11-2 and TRBJ2-7; possible D gene TRBD1, 6 bases. This CDR3 region has 14 residues. The V and J ends lost 5 bases and 5 bases respectively, with 16 bases between them. Germline assignment: CDR1 SGHAT and CDR2 FQNNGV. The CDR3, as DNA: TGTGCCAGCAGCCTAATACAGGGAGTCGACGAGCAGTACTTC. This codes for CASSLIQGVDEQYF.

A single count supports this clone. The chain carries TRBV10-1 and TRBJ2-1, with D possibly matching TRBD2 (5 bases). The CDR3 runs to 14 residues. The germline V and J ends were trimmed by 7 bases and 0 bases, with 10 bases remaining between them. Germline V gene lookup returns CDR1 WNHNN and CDR2 SYGVQD (reference sequence). The CDR3 region is CASTRGRSYNEQFF. CDR3 sequence (DNA): TGCGCCAGCACCCGCGGGCGCTCCTACAATGAGCAGTTCTTC.

In this sample, this clone turned up a few times. The rearrangement uses TRBV7-3 and TRBJ1-1; the D gene is possibly TRBD1 (5 bases). With 5 bases removed from V and 5 bases from J, the gap between germline ends came to 15 bases. This CDR3 region has 14 residues. Germline V gives CDR1 SGHTA, CDR2 FQGTGA. DNA for the CDR3: TGTGCCAGCAGCCAGGGCCGGGGGAGTACTGAAGCTTTCTTT. It encodes CASSQGRGSTEAFF.

This chain joins TRBV4-1 and TRBJ1-3, with 7 bases fitting TRBD1. J gave up 4 bases and V 6 bases, and 15 bases lay outside the gene matches. This CDR3 spans 17 amino acids. Germline V gene sequence: CDR1 MGHRA, CDR2 YSYEKL. CDR3: CASSQGLLRDSGNTIYF. Written as DNA, the CDR3 is TGCGCCAGCAGTCAGGGGTTATTAAGGGACAGCGGAAACACCATATATTTT.

The J gene is TRBJ2-7, the V gene TRBV19, with TRBD1 identical over 7 bases. The J segment lost 3 bases and the V segment lost 3 bases, leaving 2 bases of the junction unmatched. This CDR3 has 13 amino acids. Germline-derived CDR1 and CDR2 are LNHDA and SQIVND (reference sequence). Here the CDR3 reads CASSIAGGYEQYF. The CDR3 DNA is TGTGCCAGTAGTATTGCAGGGGGCTACGAGCAGTACTTC. The entire variable domain, with the rest obtained from reference TRBV19 and TRBJ2-7, is as follows: DGGITQSPKYLFRKEGQNVTLSCEQNLNHDAMYWYRQDPGQGLRLIYYSQIVNDFQKGDIAEGYSVSREKKESFPLTVTSAQKNPTAFYLCASSIAGGYEQYFGPGTRLTVT.

This clone was counted once. The V and J genes are TRBV6-1 and TRBJ1-2, with D maybe TRBD1 (5 bases). The germline V gene has CDR1 MNHNS and CDR2 SASEGT. Trimming took off 6 bases at V and 1 base at J, with 15 bases between the two ends. The length of the CDR3 is 15 residues. CDR3 residues: CASSPTGTGNYGYTF. CDR3 coding DNA: TGTGCCAGCAGCCCCACCGGCACAGGTAACTATGGCTACACCTTC.

This clone was found many times. The chain couples TRBV29-1 to TRBJ2-4, with 11 positions matching TRBD2. Germline assignment: CDR1 SQVTM and CDR2 ANQGSEA. The CDR3 is 12 amino acids. V lost 7 bases to trimming and J lost 8 bases; unmatched junction nucleotides: 4. The CDR3 nucleotides read TGCAGCGCCGGGACTAGCGGACACATTCAGTACTTC. It codes for CSAGTSGHIQYF.

CDR3 sequence reads: CASSIEGGRGQPQHF. CDR3 DNA: TGTGCCAGTAGTATAGAAGGGGGACGGGGTCAGCCCCAGCATTTT. The chain recombines TRBV19 with TRBJ1-5; TRBD1 might be the D (6 bases). The CDR3 runs to 15 residues. V lost 0 bases and J 6 bases, leaving 12 bases between the germline ends. In germline, CDR1 is LNHDA, CDR2 SQIVND (reference sequence).

Comments on this clone: One end of the junction varies from germline; a read error may be responsible. The J gene is TRBJ2-6, the V gene TRBV10-1, with 7 bases matching TRBD1. The germline V gene encodes CDR1 WNHNN and CDR2 SYGVQD (reference sequence). This CDR3 comprises 14 residues. This CDR3 is CATSTGVGANVLTF. The CDR3, as DNA: TGCGCCACCAGTACAGGGGTTGGGGCCAACGTCCTGACTTTC.

V usage is TRBV19 and J usage is TRBJ2-3; TRBD1 might be the D (6 bases). CDR3 length equals 15 residues. Germline CDR1 and CDR2: LNHDA and SQIVND (reference sequence). The ends were cut back, 5 bases at V and 0 bases at J, with 12 bases in the middle. The CDR3 region has the DNA TGTGCCAGTAGTGGGGCAGGGGCTAGCACAGATACGCAGTATTTT. This gives the protein CASSGAGASTDTQYF.

The V call is TRBV28, the J call TRBJ1-2; 8 positions agree with TRBD1. The CDR3 loop spans 13 amino acids. Looked up from germline, CDR1 is MDHEN and CDR2 is SYDVKM. The V and J ends lost 7 bases and 5 bases, in that order; junction bases with no gene match: 6. As DNA, the CDR3 is TGTGCCAGCAACGGACAGGGACTTTATGGCTACACCTTC. It yields the protein CASNGQGLYGYTF.

This chain joins TRBV5-6 and TRBJ1-6; D uncertain. V lost 1 base, J lost 6 bases, and 11 bases lay in between. Germline V lookup: CDR1 SGHDT, CDR2 YYEEEE. The CDR3 sequence is 15 residues long. The CDR3 reads CASSLRTRGNSPLHF. The CDR3 DNA follows: TGTGCCAGCAGCTTGCGAACCCGGGGTAATTCACCCCTCCACTTT. Looking up the rest from reference TRBV5-6 and TRBJ1-6 gives the full variable domain: DAGVTQSPTHLIKTRGQQVTLRCSPKSGHDTVSWYQQALGQGPQFIFQYYEEEERQRGNFPDRFSGHQFPNYSSELNVNALLLGDSALYLCASSLRTRGNSPLHFGNGTRLTVT.

This chain connects TRBV2 to TRBJ2-7; the match to TRBD1 covers 9 bases. With V trimmed by 6 bases and J by 5 bases, 11 bases remained unmatched. The CDR3 runs 15 residues. Germline CDR1 reads SNHLY; CDR2 reads FYNNEI. CDR3 amino acids: CASSSGTGYSHEQYF. CDR3 coding DNA: TGTGCCAGCAGCTCCGGGACAGGGTACAGCCACGAGCAGTACTTC.

The rearrangement uses TRBV14 and TRBJ2-2; D not certain. The CDR3 runs to 17 residues. V lost 1 base to trimming and J lost 4 bases, with 16 bases between them. Germline V lookup: CDR1 SGHDN, CDR2 FVKESK. As DNA, the CDR3 is TGTGCCAGCAGCCAAGGTCCTCCGATACCTAGCACCGGGGAGCTGTTTTTT. Encoded protein: CASSQGPPIPSTGELFF. Based on the CDR3 plus reference TRBV14 and TRBJ2-2, the full variable domain is EAGVTQFPSHSVIEKGQTVTLRCDPISGHDNLYWYRRVMGKEIKFLLHFVKESKQDESGMPNNRFLAERTGGTYSTLKVQPAELEDSGVYFCASSQGPPIPSTGELFFGEGSRLTVL.

V and J are TRBV6-6 and TRBJ1-5; D ambiguous. The length of the CDR3 is 11 residues. Germline V gene data show CDR1 as MNHNY and CDR2 as SVGAGI (reference sequence). V shed 5 bases and J shed 8 bases, with 7 bases lying between them. The CDR3 loop is CASSKTEPQHF. The CDR3 nucleotides are TGTGCCAGCAGTAAGACTGAGCCCCAGCATTTT.

This clone occurred a few times. The gene calls are TRBV11-1 and TRBJ2-7, with D possibly being TRBD1 (6 bases). Germline loops: CDR1 SGHAT, CDR2 FQDESV (reference sequence). V was cut by 8 bases and J by 2 bases, with 19 bases left in between. This CDR3 has 15 residues. The CDR3 DNA follows: TGTGCCAGCGCCGGGACGGGGACAAGCACCTACGAGCAGTACTTC. Its protein is CASAGTGTSTYEQYF.

CDR3 coding DNA: TGTGCCACCCCGATAGGGGCCCAAGAGACCCAGTACTTC. It codes for CATPIGAQETQYF. The chain combines TRBV2 with TRBJ2-5; the D gene is possibly TRBD1 (5 bases). Germline CDR1 and CDR2: SNHLY and FYNNEI. The CDR3 extends over 13 amino acids. The ends were cut back, 10 bases at V and 1 base at J, with 13 bases in the middle.

The genes are TRBV7-2 and TRBJ1-4; D might be TRBD1 (5 bases). V gave up 0 bases and J gave up 8 bases, with 13 bases separating them. The germline gives CDR1 SGHTA, CDR2 FQGNSA. The CDR3 covers 15 residues. The CDR3 DNA follows: TGTGCCAGCAGCTTAGCGTCAGGGAGGGGAGAAAAACTGTTTTTT. Translated, it gives CASSLASGRGEKLFF. The full variable domain, rest sourced from reference TRBV7-2 and TRBJ1-4, is GAGVSQSPSNKVTEKGKDVELRCDPISGHTALYWYRQSLGQGLEFLIYFQGNSAPDKSGLPSDRFSAERTGGSVSTLTIQRTQQEDSAVYLCASSLASGRGEKLFFGSGTQLSVL.

The rearrangement uses TRBV18 and TRBJ1-1; maybe TRBD1 (5 bases). Trimming cost V 5 bases and J 7 bases, with 23 bases left between them. The germline CDR1 and CDR2 sequences are KGHSH and LQKENI. This CDR3 spans 16 amino acids. This CDR3 is CASSESQGRLEGEAFF. The CDR3 DNA follows: TGTGCCAGCTCAGAATCGCAGGGTCGGCTGGAGGGTGAAGCTTTCTTT. Based on the CDR3 plus reference TRBV18 and TRBJ1-1, the full variable domain is NAGVMQNPRHLVRRRGQEARLRCSPMKGHSHVYWYRQLPEEGLKFMVYLQKENIIDESGMPKERFSAEFPKEGPSILRIQQVVRGDSAAYFCASSESQGRLEGEAFFGQGTRLTVV.

The chain combines TRBV9 with TRBJ1-6; D not resolved. The CDR3 is made up of 13 amino acids. The V gene's germline CDR1 is SGDLS and CDR2 YYNGEE. With 0 bases removed from V and 7 bases from J, the gap between germline ends came to 5 bases. CDR3 DNA: TGTGCCAGCAGCGTAGATAGCAATTCACCCCTCCACTTT. Translating gives CASSVDSNSPLHF.

CDR3 sequence reads: CAISGTSGGEQFF. The CDR3 DNA reads as TGTGCCATCTCGGGGACTAGCGGCGGTGAGCAGTTCTTC. The chain has TRBV10-3 and TRBJ2-1; TRBD2 aligns across 11 bases. Trimming at V came to 8 bases and at J to 9 bases, leaving 6 bases not matched to a gene. The CDR3 loop spans 13 amino acids. Germline CDR1 is ENHRY and CDR2 is SYGVKD.